This entry describes one TCR beta chain. This specimen belongs to a study of blood T cell repertoires in COVID-19. Whole-study context: The United States, Italy and Spain supplied acute and convalescent COVID-19 samples. Nucleic acid was either cDNA or gDNA, and it came from T cells, B-cell-depleted T cells, or PBMCs.

Authors' processing steps: Nucleated cell counts were estimated from reference gene primer amplification. Profiled with immunoSEQ multiplex PCR; TCRdb holds only in-frame clones, not every one. V and J calls and clone size are those listed in that table; D and trimming were worked out from the DNA. The top ten hold under 6% of the sample, which has over 65,000 clones, about 90% seen once. CDR1 and CDR2 (germline): SGHNT, YENEEA. The CDR3 contains 16 residues. Trimming shortened V by 3 bases and J by 2 bases, and 15 bases separated the two germline ends. The TCR sequence derives from a man aged 50 or older with active COVID-19. J is TRBJ2-3 and V is TRBV11-3, with a weak D call TRBD2 (7 bases). The sequenced sample consisted of peripheral blood. CDR3 nucleotide sequence: TGTGCCAGCAGCTTTTACGGGGGGCGCTTCACAGATACGCAGTATTTT. Translating gives CASSFYGGRFTDTQYF.